These 7 T cell receptor beta chains were all obtained from the same sample, sequenced in a study of cytomegalovirus exposure and HLA in healthy donors. The PCR had 60 Vbeta and 13 Jbeta primers. Data came from immunoSEQ multiplex PCR; TCRdb stores just in-frame clones and leaves some out. The sample holds 70,000 or so clones, around 87% seen once. The sample was PBMCs. These receptors came from a woman under 40 in good health and CMV-seropositive.

The chain links TRBV7-9 to TRBJ2-2; 11 bases are a match to TRBD1. J was trimmed by 0 bases and V by 4 bases; bases with no gene match: 7. This CDR3 has 18 amino acids. Germline V gene data show CDR1 as SEHNR and CDR2 as FQNEAQ (reference sequence). This chain's CDR3 is CASSSGTGGPSNTGELFF. The CDR3 DNA sequence: TGTGCCAGCAGCTCCGGGACAGGGGGACCCTCGAACACCGGGGAGCTGTTTTTT.

This sequence joins TRBV19 and TRBJ1-1; the match to TRBD1 covers 9 bases. V dropped 6 bases and J dropped 5; count of bases not matched to a gene: 7. In germline, CDR1 is LNHDA, CDR2 SQIVND (reference sequence). CDR3 length: 14 residues. The chain's CDR3 is CASSHGTGRTEAFF. CDR3 in DNA: TGTGCCAGTAGCCACGGGACAGGGCGGACTGAAGCTTTCTTT.

The V and J genes are TRBV11-2 and TRBJ2-1; D not resolved. The germline V gene encodes CDR1 SGHAT and CDR2 FQNNGV. The CDR3 contains 15 residues. V was shortened by 4 bases and J by 3 bases, with 13 bases between the two germline ends. CDR3 DNA: TGTGCCAGCAGCTCGCTACGATTAGACTACAATGAGCAGTTCTTC. This encodes CASSSLRLDYNEQFF.

The rearrangement joins TRBV4-2 to TRBJ2-7, with TRBD2 matching 10 bases. With V trimmed by 3 bases and J by 0 bases, 5 bases remained unmatched. This CDR3 is built from 16 residues. Germline assignment: CDR1 LGHNA and CDR2 YNFKEQ. In DNA form, the CDR3 reads TGTGCCAGCAGCCATGGACTAGCGGCTCTCTCCTACGAGCAGTACTTC. It encodes CASSHGLAALSYEQYF.

The rearrangement links TRBV11-2 to TRBJ1-1; D call uncertain. The V gene lost 5 bases and the J gene lost 6 bases, with 7 bases spanning the gap. The CDR3 has 11 residues. Germline values: CDR1 SGHAT, CDR2 FQNNGV. In nucleotides, the CDR3 is TGTGCCAGCAGCCGGTCCGCTGAAGCTTTCTTT. It is translated as CASSRSAEAFF. The full variable domain, in which reference TRBV11-2 and TRBJ1-1 provide the parts outside the CDR3, is EAGVAQSPRYKIIEKRQSVAFWCNPISGHATLYWYQQILGQGPKLLIQFQNNGVVDDSQLPKDRFSAERLKGVDSTLKIQPAKLEDSAVYLCASSRSAEAFFGQGTRLTVV.

A few counts support this clone. The chain uses TRBV5-1 and TRBJ2-1; D remains ambiguous. The CDR3 is 13 amino acids. Germline lookup yields CDR1 SGHRS and CDR2 YFSETQ. The V end was cut by 6 bases, the J end by 2 bases, with 9 bases between. CDR3 amino acids: CASTRYAYNEQFF. In DNA form, the CDR3 reads TGCGCCAGCACGAGGTACGCCTACAATGAGCAGTTCTTC.

CDR3 DNA: TGTGCCAGCAGCTTAGACCTAGCGGGAGCAGGGCAGTGGACCCAGTACTTC. This encodes CASSLDLAGAGQWTQYF. This chain links TRBV7-9 with TRBJ2-5; 10 bases fit TRBD2. The CDR3 is 17 amino acids. J was trimmed by 7 bases and V by 1 base; bases with no gene match: 12. The germline V gene has CDR1 SEHNR and CDR2 FQNEAQ (reference sequence).